This T cell receptor (beta chain) was retrieved from a study of identifying expanded T cells in peripheral blood. Overall study findings and caveats: Over approximately two and four weeks, about 15 and 19 clones changed, versus around 1.3 between replicates. Variance in clone template counts between approximately 2-week samples significantly increased with total template count across all healthy donors.

This clone was found once. Antigen unknown. Collection occurred without any documented infections or immune events in donors. Repertoires were generated with immunoSEQ multiplex PCR, while TCRdb's copy carries only in-frame clones and drops some. The table lists about 100,000 clones, about 90% of them singletons. Germline V gives CDR1 MNHEY, CDR2 SMNVEV (reference sequence). Losses at the gene ends were 5 bases for V and 5 bases for J; bases not matched to a gene: 8. The CDR3 is made up of 15 amino acids. The chain has TRBV27 and TRBJ1-4; 7 bases match TRBD1. The origin of this receptor is a person aged 18 to 75 in good health. The source material was blood. The CDR3, as DNA: TGTGCCAGCAGTCCCCCGGACAGGACCAATGAAAAACTGTTTTTT. It is translated as CASSPPDRTNEKLFF.